This T cell receptor (beta chain) was found in a study of shared clonotypes between healthy human individuals (dated by TCRdb to 2020 to 2022). Background for the entire study: The cohort included a few men and a couple of women between 18 and 49 years of age. To estimate repertoire size and how much clonotypes are shared between individuals, the study performed deep sequencing of blood TCR repertoires from a few healthy adults. For each donor, three plates each were used for CD4 naive and CD4 memory, two plates were used for CD8 naive, and one plate was used for CD8 memory. To increase sequencing depth and limit assay-specific biases, different laboratories used diverse techniques to prepare libraries and sequence TCR repertoires. Per donor, leukapheresis produced somewhere between about 0.9 and 10 billion PBMCs.

V is shortened by 4 bases, J by 5 bases, and the region joining them spans 15 bases. CDR1 and CDR2 are drawn from the germline V gene: SGDLS, YYNGEE. Spanning cysteine to phenylalanine, the CDR3 consists of 14 amino acids. Of the read, only the CDR3 DNA is kept; its 42 bases are in frame from base 1. Points on this clone: No antigen is known for it. No clone much larger than this one lies a single base away; base qualities are absent.

Donors were healthy HIV-negative adults with no recently reported acute infections or vaccinations. Every donor was a Caucasian adult living in Nashville, Tennessee, USA. Magnetic negative selection was used to enrich CD4+ T cells, after which naive cells were positively selected on CD45RA and the negative fraction became the memory subset. Blood was obtained by leukapheresis, after which PBMCs were separated by Ficoll-Histopaque density gradient centrifugation and cryopreserved in liquid nitrogen vapor phase. Analytical flow cytometry was used to check the purity and quantity of each magnetically sorted T cell population. From each sorted fraction, genomic DNA was isolated and quantified by UV absorbance on a Nanodrop 2000c. TCR CDR3 regions were amplified from genomic DNA by multiplex PCR using the deep immunoSEQ assay. Extracted genomic DNA from each cell subset was spread evenly across all wells of several immunoSEQ 96-well plates, with each plate serving as a replicate. For sorted subsets, approximately 210 ng of genomic DNA, equivalent to around 30,000 T cell genomes, went into each replicate PCR. The purified libraries were quantified using a Qubit 3.0 fluorometer, sized with a Bioanalyzer 2100, and then quantified again using the KAPA Library Quantification kit. Every immunoSEQ 96-well plate was sequenced on a dedicated single-read 150-cycle Illumina NextSeq 550 flow cell. Turning to the authors' computational methods: Because only junctional sequences without quality scores were contained in the immunoSEQ output, filtering matching that applied to full-length reads could not be performed. To assign V/J genes and CDR3, sequences were annotated against IMGT germline references using PyIR, a Python wrapper for IgBLAST v1.9. Reads with weak V/J assignments (E-value above 1e-6), missing CDR3, stop codons, out-of-frame junctions, or ambiguous translated residues were removed. V3J clonotypes were defined as sequences sharing an identical inferred V gene, J gene, and CDR3 amino acid sequence. Percentage overlap between repertoires was computed as shared unique clonotypes divided by the size of the smaller repertoire. Three approaches were used to assess repertoire richness: RTK rarefaction, the Chao1 estimator, and Recon v2.1 estimates of unobserved clonotypes. Generation probabilities for all TCRbeta clonotypes obtained by the gDNA method from several donors were computed using OLGA. TCRdb holds this immuneACCESS table with in-frame rearrangements only. Some clones are missing; in checked studies, unresolved V genes explain under half, and the rest has no known cause. Clone size and the V and J calls come from that table; the DNA yielded D and trimming. The sample table holds roughly 2.5 million clones, of which around 90% were seen once. Of the sample, 0.14% falls within the top ten clones.

General study outcomes and caveats: Sampling was restricted to blood, and TCR repertoires in tissues likely differ from the TCR repertoires found in blood. Rarefaction of sorted-subset datasets indicated incomplete sequencing despite the large sequencing depth. Across a few donors, approximately 4.9% of naive CD4, around 3.3% of naive CD8, around 2.1% of memory CD4, and 0.4% of memory CD8 clonotypes were shared. Compared with non-shared clonotypes, the clonotypes found in all four sorted-subset donors had higher generation probabilities. The genetic and exposure-history diversity represented was limited by the small number of donors. Estimated clonotype richness was generally larger for naive than for memory subsets. Based on pairwise subsampling, the degree of clonotype sharing among donors was expected to be affected by sequencing depth.

The sample comprised naive CD4+ T cells sorted from blood. The meaning of the sample's cell subset or site label: CD45RA+ positively selected. This chain joins TRBV9 to TRBJ2-5; no confident D gene assignment can be made. The TCR was taken from a young man in good health. The CDR3 in this case is CASSPRTNSETQYF. The sequenced DNA: TGTGCCAGCAGCCCTCGAACGAATAGCGAGACCCAGTACTTC.